The rows below give T cell receptor beta chains drawn from one sample of a study of blood T cells in healthy people across ages. TCRdb re-analysed the 5' RACE reads in MiXCR, keeping a single row per CDR3 protein. The sample consists of about 1.5 million distinct CDR3 sequences, roughly 43% of them appearing once. The specimen was blood. The receptors here all came from a young woman in good health. CDR3s include the opening cysteine and the closing phenylalanine or tryptophan. A D gene is named only where the DNA matches it firmly. A clone size is listed for some rows: how often the clone was seen (once, few, many), or a class if it is expanded.

D gene	J gene	V gene	clone size	CDR3 protein	CDR3 DNA
-	TRBJ1-1	TRBV15	few	CATSRPPRTEAFF	TGTGCCACCAGCAGACCGCCCCGGACTGAAGCTTTCTTT
-	TRBJ1-5	TRBV7-2	few	CASSFGLYNQPQHF	TGTGCCAGCAGCTTTGGCCTCTACAATCAGCCCCAGCATTTT
-	TRBJ1-2	TRBV20-1	few	CSAILPIVYYGYTF	TGCAGTGCCATTCTACCTATCGTCTACTATGGCTACACCTTC
-	TRBJ1-2	TRBV28	-	CASDGDFCGYTF	TGTGCCTCGGACGGTGACTTCTGTGGCTACACCTTC
TRBD2	TRBJ2-1	TRBV10-2	-	CASSDPGGHNEQFF	TGCGCCAGCAGTGACCCGGGGGGGCACAATGAGCAGTTCTTC
-	TRBJ1-2	TRBV3-1	many	CASSRLNPEVYGYTF	TGTGCCAGCAGCCGTCTTAATCCAGAGGTTTATGGCTACACCTTC
TRBD2	TRBJ2-1	TRBV15	-	CATSSLAGSYNEQFF	TGTGCCACCAGCAGTCTAGCGGGGTCGTACAATGAGCAGTTCTTC
TRBD2	TRBJ2-5	TRBV6-2/TRBV6-3	few	CASSYPGLAETQYF	TGTGCCAGCAGTTACCCGGGACTAGCGGAGACCCAGTACTTC
TRBD1	TRBJ1-2	TRBV20-1	-	CSAELGQGYYGYTF	TGCAGTGCGGAATTGGGACAGGGATACTATGGCTACACCTTC
-	TRBJ1-5	TRBV4-1	once	CASSQDSTGNNQPQHF	TGCGCCAGCAGCCAAGATAGTACAGGGAACAATCAGCCCCAGCATTTT
-	TRBJ2-3	TRBV5-4	few	CASSLGAPNTDTQYF	TGTGCCAGCAGCTTGGGGGCCCCAAACACAGATACGCAGTATTTT
-	TRBJ1-5	TRBV4-1	-	CASSQDLSGRNQPQHF	TGCGCCAGCAGCCAAGATCTGTCAGGGCGAAATCAGCCCCAGCATTTT
-	TRBJ2-3	TRBV12-3/TRBV12-4	few	CASSSSPGGDTQYF	TGTGCCAGCAGTTCTTCTCCTGGGGGGGATACGCAGTATTTT
TRBD2	TRBJ2-1	TRBV5-1	-	CASSLRGGSGIGSYNEQFF	TGCGCCAGCAGCTTGCGGGGGGGCAGCGGGATAGGCTCCTACAATGAGCAGTTCTTC
TRBD1	TRBJ1-1	TRBV10-3	-	CAISEPSTGSEAFF	TGTGCCATCAGTGAGCCATCGACAGGGTCTGAAGCTTTCTTT
TRBD1	TRBJ1-6	TRBV20-1	-	CSARDVLLAGGGNSPLHF	TGCAGTGCTAGAGATGTATTATTGGCAGGGGGAGGTAATTCACCCCTCCACTTT
TRBD2	TRBJ2-7	TRBV27	-	CASSWTSGFYEQYF	TGTGCCAGCAGTTGGACTAGCGGGTTCTACGAGCAGTACTTC
-	TRBJ1-1	TRBV28	few	CASSLRGIRSTEAFF	TGTGCCAGCAGTTTAAGGGGTATTCGATCCACTGAAGCTTTCTTT
-	TRBJ2-1	TRBV27	-	CASSPASAPTNEQFF	TGTGCCAGCAGCCCTGCGTCAGCGCCAACCAATGAGCAGTTCTTC
-	TRBJ1-5	TRBV6-5	-	CASRTRGGRQPQHF	TGTGCCAGCAGGACCCGGGGGGGACGACAGCCCCAGCATTTT
TRBD1	TRBJ1-5	TRBV7-9	-	CASSVGTAFNQPQHF	TGTGCCAGCAGCGTCGGGACAGCATTCAATCAGCCCCAGCATTTT
TRBD2	TRBJ2-5	TRBV28	few	CASGLAGRQETQYF	TGTGCCAGCGGCCTAGCGGGCCGACAAGAGACCCAGTACTTC
-	TRBJ2-7	TRBV10-3	-	CTISSDGTYEQYF	TGTACCATCAGTTCGGACGGTACCTACGAGCAGTACTTC
-	TRBJ2-7	TRBV7-2	-	CASSALLRYEQYF	TGTGCCAGCAGCGCCCTTCTGAGGTACGAGCAGTACTTC
-	TRBJ2-7	TRBV7-2	-	CASSVSLTGGDSYEQYF	TGTGCCAGCAGCGTAAGTCTCACGGGGGGCGACTCCTACGAGCAGTACTTC
-	TRBJ2-1	TRBV6-1	few	CASSELLGDEQFF	TGTGCCAGCAGTGAACTCCTGGGGGATGAGCAGTTCTTC
TRBD2	TRBJ2-7	TRBV25-1	-	CASSEAGGRTYEQYF	TGTGCCAGCAGTGAAGCGGGGGGCAGGACCTACGAGCAGTACTTC
-	TRBJ2-1	TRBV9	-	CASGMVNEQFF	TGTGCCAGCGGGATGGTTAATGAGCAGTTCTTC
TRBD2	TRBJ2-3	TRBV20-1	few	CSARDGKTSEIDTQYF	TGCAGTGCTAGAGATGGGAAGACTAGCGAGATAGATACGCAGTATTTT
TRBD2	TRBJ2-3	TRBV4-1	few	CASSQVPSGGGTDTQYF	TGCGCCAGCAGCCAAGTGCCTAGCGGGGGCGGCACAGATACGCAGTATTTT
-	TRBJ2-7	TRBV18	-	CASSPKGNSYEQYF	TGTGCCAGCTCACCCAAAGGGAACTCCTACGAGCAGTACTTT
TRBD2	TRBJ2-3	TRBV7-2	-	CASSLRRTSGGSEGTQYF	TGTGCCAGCAGCCTTAGGCGGACTAGCGGGGGATCAGAGGGTACGCAGTATTTT
-	TRBJ1-2	TRBV2	-	CASTPDSYGYTF	TGTGCCAGCACACCGGACAGCTATGGCTACACCTTC
-	TRBJ2-2	TRBV7-2	-	CASSLVGLVIGELFF	TGTGCCAGCAGCTTAGTGGGGCTGGTCATCGGGGAGCTGTTTTTT
-	TRBJ1-1	TRBV7-2	few	CASSFLRGGEAFF	TGTGCCAGCAGCTTTCTGCGGGGGGGTGAAGCTTTCTTT
-	TRBJ2-7	TRBV2	-	CASSEAPDIVYEQYF	TGTGCCAGCAGTGAAGCTCCGGACATAGTCTACGAGCAGTACTTC
TRBD2	TRBJ2-1	TRBV7-2	few	CSSGVSSYNEQFF	TGTTCTAGCGGGGTTAGCTCCTACAATGAGCAGTTCTTC
-	TRBJ1-3	TRBV7-6	few	CASSPHGQTSGNTIYF	TGTGCCAGCAGCCCCCACGGACAGACCTCTGGAAACACCATATATTTT
-	TRBJ2-7	TRBV29-1	many	CSAEGQWKSEQYF	TGCAGCGCCGAAGGACAGTGGAAATCGGAGCAGTACTTC
TRBD1	TRBJ1-2	TRBV4-2	-	CASSLKGRLTGTGDYGYTF	TGTGCCAGCAGCCTCAAGGGGAGGTTAACCGGGACAGGGGATTATGGCTACACCTTC
TRBD1	TRBJ2-7	TRBV28	-	CASSSQGDQTQYF	TGTGCCAGCAGTTCACAGGGGGATCAAACCCAGTACTTC